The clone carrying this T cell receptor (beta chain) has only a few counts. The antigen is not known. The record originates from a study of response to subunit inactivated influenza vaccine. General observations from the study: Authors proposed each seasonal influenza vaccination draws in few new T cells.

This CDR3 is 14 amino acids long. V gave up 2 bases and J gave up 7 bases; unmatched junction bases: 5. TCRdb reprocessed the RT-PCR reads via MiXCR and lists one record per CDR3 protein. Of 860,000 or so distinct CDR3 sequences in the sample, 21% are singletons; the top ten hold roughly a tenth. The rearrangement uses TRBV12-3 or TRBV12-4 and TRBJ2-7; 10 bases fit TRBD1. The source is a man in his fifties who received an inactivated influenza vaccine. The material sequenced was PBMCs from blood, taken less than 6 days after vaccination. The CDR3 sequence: CASSLKGTGAEQYF. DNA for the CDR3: TGTGCCAGCAGTTTAAAGGGGACAGGGGCAGAGCAGTACTTC.